The entry below gives a single T cell receptor beta chain sequence along with its context. The sample is drawn from a study of blood T cell repertoires in COVID-19. Study details: COVID-19 samples collected from the United States, Italy and Spain covered acute and convalescent phases. T cells, B-cell-depleted T cells, or PBMCs provided the cDNA or gDNA that served as material.

Per the original data handling: Researchers report that nucleated cell counts were estimated from reference gene primer amplification. Sequencing used immunoSEQ multiplex PCR; TCRdb keeps in-frame clones, though not all of them. V, J and clone size derive from that table, while D and trimming were established from the DNA sequence. The table lists under 250,000 clones, around nine tenths of them singletons, with under 2% in the top ten. Trimming cost V 2 bases and J 4 bases, with 12 bases left between them. CDR3 length: 16 residues. Germline V CDR1 and CDR2: MGHDK, SYGVNS. Specimen: peripheral blood. The receptor was derived from a woman between 55 and 75 years old who had recovered from COVID-19. The chain uses TRBV25-1 and TRBJ2-6, with D perhaps TRBD1 (6 bases). CDR3 amino acids: CASSENRVLGANVLTF. The DNA of the CDR3 is TGTGCCAGCAGTGAAAACAGGGTGTTAGGGGCCAACGTCCTGACTTTC.